Below, 24 T cell receptor beta chains from the same sample are listed, as sequenced in a study of T cells after yellow fever vaccination. TCRdb itself ran the 5' RACE reads through MiXCR, one entry per CDR3 protein. The data show a few hundred thousand distinct CDR3 sequences, with approximately 6.3% seen just once and roughly 1% held by the top ten. This sample comprised CD4+ T cells sorted from PBMCs, obtained on the day of the yellow fever booster vaccination. These receptor sequences come from a man aged 30 to 45 who received the YFV17D yellow fever vaccine.

This clonotype was seen a few times. CDR3 DNA sequence: TGCGCCAGCAGTCAATCCGCCGGGGGCGCGGATGGCTACACCTTC. Protein: CASSQSAGGADGYTF. The V and J genes are TRBV23-1 and TRBJ1-2, with D perhaps TRBD1 (6 bases). TRBV23-1 is designated an ORF whose function remains uncertain. There are 15 residues in the CDR3. Trimming removed 0 bases from V and 6 bases from J, with 14 bases in between.

This clonotype was counted at least ten times. This rearrangement joins TRBV5-1 to TRBJ1-1; 7 positions match TRBD1. Germline V gives CDR1 SGHRS, CDR2 YFSETQ. J was trimmed by 11 bases and V by 4 bases; bases with no gene match: 14. The CDR3 has 14 residues. CDR3 bases: TGCGCCAGCAGCCCTAACCGACAGGGTGGTAGGGCTTTCTTT. This codes for CASSPNRQGGRAFF.

This clonotype was seen ten or more times. The J gene is TRBJ2-7, the V gene TRBV7-2, with D perhaps TRBD1 (6 bases). The ends were cut back, 5 bases at V and 2 bases at J, with 19 bases in the middle. This CDR3 has 16 amino acids. Looked up from germline, CDR1 is SGHTA and CDR2 is FQGNSA. The CDR3 coding sequence is TGTGCCAGCAGCAAAACAGGGATGAAAGGAACCTACGAGCAGTACTTC. Protein: CASSKTGMKGTYEQYF.

This clonotype was seen a few times. The rearrangement joins TRBV18 to TRBJ1-3; 7 bases are a match to TRBD1. V dropped 2 bases and J dropped 0; count of bases not matched to a gene: 1. The CDR3 length is 15 residues. In germline, CDR1 is KGHSH, CDR2 LQKENI. CDR3 DNA: TGTGCCAGCTCACCAAGGGACAGCTCTGGAAACACCATATATTTT. Its translation: CASSPRDSSGNTIYF. The entire variable domain, with the rest obtained from reference TRBV18 and TRBJ1-3, is as follows: NAGVMQNPRHLVRRRGQEARLRCSPMKGHSHVYWYRQLPEEGLKFMVYLQKENIIDESGMPKERFSAEFPKEGPSILRIQQVVRGDSAAYFCASSPRDSSGNTIYFGEGSWLTVV.

This rearrangement joins TRBV5-1 to TRBJ2-1; D not resolved. Germline loops: CDR1 SGHRS, CDR2 YFSETQ. V lost 1 base to trimming and J lost 8 bases, with 10 bases between them. The CDR3 is 13 residues long. DNA for the CDR3: TGCGCCAGCAGCTTGCCCACGACCTATGAGCAGTTCTTC. Its translation is CASSLPTTYEQFF.

V and J are TRBV7-2 and TRBJ2-2, with D perhaps matching TRBD2 (5 bases). CDR3 length: 14 residues. Per the germline V gene, CDR1 is SGHTA and CDR2 is FQGNSA. Trimming left V 5 bases short and J 6 bases short, with 13 bases between. CDR3 amino acids: CASSAISGAGELFF. CDR3 sequence (DNA): TGTGCCAGCAGCGCGATCTCCGGGGCCGGGGAGCTGTTTTTT.

The chain recombines TRBV5-6 with TRBJ1-6; D gene unclear. The CDR3 has 15 amino acids. Germline CDR1 is SGHDT and CDR2 is YYEEEE. V lost 1 base to trimming and J lost 10 bases, with 15 bases between them. The CDR3 bases are TGTGCCAGCAGCTTGCGACCCGAGGTGAGATCACCCCTCCACTTT. It encodes CASSLRPEVRSPLHF.

This clonotype appeared a few times. This chain uses TRBV12-3 or TRBV12-4 with TRBJ2-2, with D possibly being TRBD2 (7 bases). This CDR3 spans 15 amino acids. The V end was cut by 8 bases, the J end by 0 bases, with 13 bases between. The CDR3 nucleotides are TGTGCCAGCCTTAGGGGGGGACCGAACACCGGGGAGCTGTTTTTT. It encodes CASLRGGPNTGELFF.

This clonotype occurred a few times. The chain uses TRBV20-1 and TRBJ1-5; D remains ambiguous. V gave up 6 bases and J gave up 2 bases, with 14 bases separating them. The CDR3 sequence is 14 residues long. Per the germline V gene, CDR1 is DFQATT and CDR2 is SNEGSKA (reference sequence). For the CDR3, the DNA is TGCAGTGCCATTGATGGGGTGCGCAATCAGCCCCAGCATTTT. This gives the protein CSAIDGVRNQPQHF.

This clonotype showed up many times. The chain couples TRBV29-1 to TRBJ2-1, with unresolved D. This CDR3 is built from 12 residues. Trimming cost V 8 bases and J 3 bases, with 11 bases left between them. The germline V gene encodes CDR1 SQVTM and CDR2 ANQGSEA. CDR3 DNA: TGCAGCCTCCTGAGGCACTACAATGAGCAGTTCTTC. Translation: CSLLRHYNEQFF.

This clonotype was observed a few times. Here the CDR3 reads CASSSTVDSTDTQYF. In nucleotides, the CDR3 is TGTGCCAGCAGCTCGACGGTGGACAGCACAGATACGCAGTATTTT. V gene TRBV5-6 combines with J gene TRBJ2-3; D is unclear. Germline lookup yields CDR1 SGHDT and CDR2 YYEEEE. V dropped 3 bases and J dropped 0 bases, with 11 bases sitting between them. There are 15 residues in the CDR3.

This clonotype was seen many times. The genes are TRBV10-1 and TRBJ2-3; D possibly corresponds to TRBD1 (6 bases). The CDR3 is 14 amino acids. The germline V gene encodes CDR1 WNHNN and CDR2 SYGVQD (reference sequence). The V gene lost 5 bases and the J gene lost 8 bases, with 17 bases spanning the gap. As DNA, the CDR3 is TGCGCCAGCAGTCCGGGACACTCGGCGGGTACGCAGTATTTT. Its translation is CASSPGHSAGTQYF.

J is TRBJ2-3 and V is TRBV7-9; 7 bases align to TRBD2. The length of the CDR3 is 16 residues. V dropped 5 bases and J dropped 4; count of bases not matched to a gene: 12. Germline V CDR1 and CDR2: SEHNR, FQNEAQ (reference sequence). The CDR3 DNA is TGTGCCAGCAGCCACGGACTAGGAGGCGGGTCAGATACGCAGTATTTT. Amino acid sequence: CASSHGLGGGSDTQYF.

This clonotype occurred many times. V gene TRBV5-1 combines with J gene TRBJ2-2, with TRBD1 matching 7 bases. V lost 2 bases, J lost 6 bases, and 4 bases stayed unmatched. Germline V gene data show CDR1 as SGHRS and CDR2 as YFSETQ. The CDR3 sequence is 14 residues long. CDR3 in amino acids: CASSLNRGSGELFF. The CDR3, as DNA: TGCGCCAGCAGCTTAAACAGGGGTTCCGGGGAGCTGTTTTTT.

This clonotype was counted between two and nine times. This chain links TRBV20-1 with TRBJ2-2; D is unresolved. The CDR3 consists of 13 residues. From germline, CDR1 is DFQATT and CDR2 SNEGSKA (reference sequence). CDR3 amino acids: CSPTAPNTGELFF. Written as DNA, the CDR3 is TGCAGCCCGACGGCACCGAACACCGGGGAGCTGTTTTTT.

This sequence joins TRBV7-2 and TRBJ2-5; D unclear. CDR3 length equals 13 residues. Per the germline V gene, CDR1 is SGHTA and CDR2 is FQGNSA. The V and J ends lost 5 bases and 3 bases respectively, with 10 bases between them. CDR3 DNA sequence: TGTGCCAGCAGCCTCAACCGGGAAGAGACCCAGTACTTC. Protein product: CASSLNREETQYF.

This clonotype has ten or more counts. The gene calls are TRBV7-8 and TRBJ2-7, with TRBD2 identical over 8 bases. The CDR3 loop spans 16 amino acids. Trimming at V came to 1 base and at J to 0 bases, leaving 5 bases not matched to a gene. Germline-derived CDR1 and CDR2 are SGHVS and FQNEAQ. CDR3 DNA sequence: TGTGCCAGCAGCTTAGGAGCGAGCGGGAGCTCCTACGAGCAGTACTTC. This gives the protein CASSLGASGSSYEQYF.

In the case of this clonotype: This may be a read error, as it is one base from a much larger clone. The chain links TRBV20-1 to TRBJ2-3; a weak D match, TRBD1 (6 bases). Germline V gene lookup returns CDR1 DFQATT and CDR2 SNEGSKA (reference sequence). This CDR3 contains 13 residues. CDR3 region: CSGVGAWSDPQYF. The CDR3 coding sequence is TGCAGTGGAGTGGGGGCCTGGTCAGATCCGCAGTATTTT.

This clonotype was seen more than once but under ten times. The chain carries TRBV28 and TRBJ1-1, with 8 bases fitting TRBD1. After removal of 2 bases from V and 5 bases from J, the junction contained 4 bases not matched to a gene. This CDR3 is built from 14 residues. Germline assignment: CDR1 MDHEN and CDR2 SYDVKM. For the CDR3, the DNA is TGTGCCAGCAGTTTACTGACAGGGGATACTGAAGCTTTCTTT. This sequence encodes CASSLLTGDTEAFF.

There are many counts of this clonotype. The chain employs TRBV20-1 and TRBJ2-1, with D tentatively TRBD1 (5 bases). The CDR3 runs 15 residues. Trimming pared 3 bases from V and 2 bases from J, leaving 14 bases between. From germline, CDR1 is DFQATT and CDR2 SNEGSKA (reference sequence). The CDR3 is CSARRPPDTYNEQFF. In DNA form, the CDR3 reads TGCAGTGCTAGGAGGCCCCCGGACACCTACAATGAGCAGTTCTTC.

In its sample, this clonotype was seen many times. This rearrangement joins TRBV12-3 or TRBV12-4 to TRBJ2-7; D perhaps matches TRBD2 (7 bases). Trimming removed 2 bases from V and 4 bases from J, with 15 bases in between. The CDR3 sequence is 15 residues long. The CDR3 bases are TGTGCCAGCAGTTTATCGTACAGGGAGGGATACGAGCAGTACTTC. It encodes CASSLSYREGYEQYF.

This rearrangement joins TRBV29-1 to TRBJ2-1; 15 nucleotides align to TRBD2. The CDR3 has 15 residues. CDR1 and CDR2 (germline): SQVTM, ANQGSEA. V shed 3 bases and J 5 bases; nucleotides not matched to a gene: 2. The CDR3 here is CSVDGTSGRNNEQFF. CDR3 bases: TGCAGCGTTGACGGGACTAGCGGGAGGAACAATGAGCAGTTCTTC.

The V call is TRBV20-1, the J call TRBJ2-5; 10 bases are a match to TRBD2. The CDR3 runs to 17 residues. Germline assignment: CDR1 DFQATT and CDR2 SNEGSKA (reference sequence). The ends lost 2 bases at V and 2 bases at J; junction bases unmatched: 11. CDR3 DNA: TGCAGTGCTAGACTAGCGGGAGCACGGGGGGGGCAAGAGACCCAGTACTTC. Translated: CSARLAGARGGQETQYF.

The J gene is TRBJ2-7, the V gene TRBV6-6; D unclear. The length of the CDR3 is 12 residues. Trimming removed 1 base from V and 4 bases from J, with 5 bases in between. Germline V gene data show CDR1 as MNHNY and CDR2 as SVGAGI (reference sequence). The CDR3 here is CASSYLLYEQYF. Here the CDR3 DNA reads TGTGCCAGCAGTTACTTGTTATACGAGCAGTACTTC.